The 22 T cell receptor beta chains in this list originate from one sample, sequenced in a study of blood T cell repertoires in COVID-19. Assay: immunoSEQ multiplex PCR; the TCRdb copy retains only in-frame clones and omits some. Here the sample spans roughly 260,000 clones, more than 75% being singletons. Input material: peripheral blood. These receptors all come from a woman between 45 and 65 years old with acute or convalescent COVID-19.

The V call is TRBV1, the J call TRBJ2-5; the table's TRBD2 call for D was not verified on the DNA. TRBV1 corresponds to a pseudogene. The CDR3 spans 17 residues. The CDR3, as DNA: TGCACCAGCAGCCAACCCGGGACTAGCGGGAGTAAAGAGACCCAGTACTTC. Protein sequence: CTSSQPGTSGSKETQYF.

The V call is TRBV20-1, the J call TRBJ2-1; 8 bases are a match to TRBD1. Germline V gene lookup returns CDR1 DFQATT and CDR2 SNEGSKA (reference sequence). J was trimmed by 3 bases and V by 3 bases; bases with no gene match: 7. The CDR3 consists of 15 residues. The CDR3: CSASAGTGGYNEQFF. The CDR3 DNA sequence: TGCAGTGCTAGTGCCGGGACAGGAGGCTACAATGAGCAGTTCTTC.

V gene TRBV4-1 combines with J gene TRBJ2-7; tentatively, D is TRBD1 (6 bases). With 2 bases removed from V and 1 base from J, the gap between germline ends came to 9 bases. CDR3 size: 14 residues. Germline assignment: CDR1 MGHRA and CDR2 YSYEKL. CDR3 DNA sequence: TGCGCCAGCAGCCAAAGGGACACATCCTACGAGCAGTACTTC. Residues: CASSQRDTSYEQYF.

The V and J genes are TRBV21-1 and TRBJ2-6; TRBD1 is taken as the D call from the table, unchecked against the DNA. TRBV21-1 is reported as a pseudogene. The CDR3 is 18 residues long. CDR3 residues: CASSKEGTGISGANVLTF. DNA of the CDR3: TGTGCCAGCAGCAAAGAGGGGACAGGGATCTCTGGGGCCAACGTCCTGACTTTC.

This clone was seen only once. The V call is TRBV30, the J call TRBJ1-3, with D perhaps TRBD1 (5 bases). Trimming took off 3 bases at V and 7 bases at J, with 13 bases between the two ends. Germline CDR1 and CDR2: GTSNPN and SVGIG (reference sequence). The CDR3 has 13 residues. The CDR3 region is CAWRRGSRNTIYF. Written as DNA, the CDR3 is TGTGCCTGGAGAAGGGGCTCTCGTAACACCATATATTTT.

This rearrangement joins TRBV5-1 to TRBJ2-1; D unclear. V was shortened by 0 bases and J by 10 bases, with 5 bases between the two germline ends. This CDR3 comprises 11 residues. Germline values: CDR1 SGHRS, CDR2 YFSETQ. The CDR3 sequence is CASSLAFEQFF. The CDR3 DNA is TGCGCCAGCAGCTTGGCCTTCGAGCAGTTCTTC.

The chain is built from TRBV30 and TRBJ2-2; no reliable D call. The length of the CDR3 is 18 residues. Trimming took off 3 bases at V and 1 base at J, with 21 bases between the two ends. Germline CDR1 is GTSNPN and CDR2 is SVGIG (reference sequence). CDR3 loop: CAWSPSPQLLENTGELFF. CDR3 coding DNA: TGTGCCTGGAGCCCGAGTCCCCAGCTTCTAGAGAACACCGGGGAGCTGTTTTTT.

This sequence joins TRBV7-8 and TRBJ2-7; no firm D call. The CDR3 contains 13 residues. Germline CDR1 reads SGHVS; CDR2 reads FQNEAQ. Trimming left V 3 bases short and J 6 bases short, with 12 bases between. CDR3 in DNA: TGTGCCAGCAGCTTGAACAGTCCTGGCGAGCAGTACTTC. It translates to CASSLNSPGEQYF. The full variable domain, in which reference TRBV7-8 and TRBJ2-7 provide the parts outside the CDR3, is GAGVSQSPRYKVAKRGQDVALRCDPISGHVSLFWYQQALGQGPEFLTYFQNEAQLDKSGLPSDRFFAERPEGSVSTLKIQRTQQEDSAVYLCASSLNSPGEQYFGPGTRLTVT.

J is TRBJ1-5 and V is TRBV9; possible D gene TRBD1, 6 bases. Germline loops: CDR1 SGDLS, CDR2 YYNGEE. V lost 3 bases, J lost 6 bases, and 19 bases lay in between. The CDR3 totals 16 residues. The CDR3 nucleotides read TGTGCCAGCAGCGCCTCTCCAGGGGATCGGAGTCAGCCCCAGCATTTT. Its protein product is CASSASPGDRSQPQHF.

The chain has TRBV10-2 and TRBJ2-3; 9 bases match TRBD2. V was pared by 4 bases and J by 2 bases, with 7 bases of the junction left unmatched. The CDR3 extends over 16 amino acids. Germline CDR1 and CDR2: WSHSY and SAAADI. The CDR3 bases are TGCGCCAGCAGTGCGACTAGCGGCAGACTCACAGATACGCAGTATTTT. It specifies CASSATSGRLTDTQYF.

The chain couples TRBV9 to TRBJ2-3; 10 bases fit TRBD2. Germline CDR1 reads SGDLS; CDR2 reads YYNGEE. The CDR3 length is 17 residues. V dropped 0 bases and J dropped 3; count of bases not matched to a gene: 7. DNA of the CDR3: TGTGCCAGCAGCGTAGTTCCTAGCGGGAGTGGTACAGATACGCAGTATTTT. It is translated as CASSVVPSGSGTDTQYF. Full variable domain (outside the CDR3, taken from reference TRBV9 and TRBJ2-3): DSGVTQTPKHLITATGQRVTLRCSPRSGDLSVYWYQQSLDQGLQFLIQYYNGEERAKGNILERFSAQQFPDLHSELNLSSLELGDSALYFCASSVVPSGSGTDTQYFGPGTRLTVL.

The chain links TRBV30 to TRBJ1-4, with unresolved D. The CDR3 has 16 residues. Trimming stripped 1 base from V and 8 bases from J, with 20 bases between. Germline V lookup: CDR1 GTSNPN, CDR2 SVGIG (reference sequence). The chain's CDR3 is CAWSADLERLEEKLFF. The CDR3, as DNA: TGTGCCTGGAGTGCCGATCTAGAGCGCCTAGAGGAAAAACTGTTTTTT. The full variable domain, its missing parts supplied by reference TRBV30 and TRBJ1-4, is SQTIHQWPATLVQPVGSPLSLECTVEGTSNPNLYWYRQAAGRGLQLLFYSVGIGQISSEVPQNLSASRPQDRQFILSSKKLLLSDSGFYLCAWSADLERLEEKLFFGSGTQLSVL.

The rearrangement joins TRBV6-5 to TRBJ1-3; D call uncertain. V gave up 5 bases and J gave up 0 bases, with 11 bases separating them. The CDR3 extends over 15 amino acids. Germline V gene data show CDR1 as MNHEY and CDR2 as SVGAGI. The CDR3 region is CASSPPGLSGNTIYF. The CDR3, as DNA: TGTGCCAGCAGTCCCCCTGGGCTCTCTGGAAACACCATATATTTT.

The J gene is TRBJ1-5, the V gene TRBV7-9; 7 nucleotides line up with TRBD1. V was clipped by 5 bases and J by 0 bases; unmatched bases: 7. Germline assignment: CDR1 SEHNR and CDR2 FQNEAQ (reference sequence). The CDR3 loop spans 16 amino acids. The CDR3 DNA reads TGTGCCAGCAGCCGGGGGACAGTCATTAGCAATCAGCCCCAGCATTTT. Protein sequence: CASSRGTVISNQPQHF.

The chain employs TRBV6-5 and TRBJ2-3; 10 nucleotides line up with TRBD2. This CDR3 is built from 14 residues. Germline values: CDR1 MNHEY, CDR2 SVGAGI. The V segment lost 2 bases and the J segment 4 bases; nucleotides outside the gene matches: 0. The CDR3 loop is CASSYLAGADTQYF. For the CDR3, the DNA is TGTGCCAGCAGTTACCTAGCGGGAGCAGATACGCAGTATTTT.

This clone was seen just once. The chain recombines TRBV7-8 with TRBJ1-5; D call uncertain. V was cut by 5 bases and J by 9 bases, with 11 bases left in between. This CDR3 is 12 amino acids long. In germline, CDR1 is SGHVS, CDR2 FQNEAQ. The CDR3 sequence is CASSAGEGPQHF. The CDR3 bases are TGTGCCAGCAGCGCCGGGGAAGGGCCCCAGCATTTT.

This rearrangement joins TRBV7-3 to TRBJ1-3; tentative D call: TRBD1 (6 bases). The V end lost 5 bases, the J end lost 4 bases, and 9 bases lay between the germline ends. The CDR3 is 13 amino acids. Germline V CDR1 and CDR2: SGHTA, FQGTGA. The DNA of the CDR3 is TGTGCCAGCAGCCTAGGACAGGGAAACACCATATATTTT. It codes for CASSLGQGNTIYF.

The chain is built from TRBV27 and TRBJ2-5; TRBD1 matches at 8 bases. The CDR3 is 15 residues long. Per germline, CDR1 MNHEY and CDR2 SMNVEV (reference sequence). Losses at the gene ends were 7 bases for V and 5 bases for J; bases not matched to a gene: 12. This chain's CDR3 is CASKIGQGRAETQYF. CDR3 in DNA: TGTGCCAGCAAGATAGGACAGGGCCGGGCGGAGACCCAGTACTTC.

The chain has TRBV7-2 and TRBJ1-3; D is ambiguous. CDR1 is SGHTA and CDR2 is FQGNSA in the germline V gene. The CDR3 is 13 amino acids. With 5 bases removed from V and 4 bases from J, the gap between germline ends came to 9 bases. CDR3 DNA sequence: TGTGCCAGCAGCCCGGTGGTCGGAAACACCATATATTTT. Its protein is CASSPVVGNTIYF. Variable domain in full (rest from reference TRBV7-2 and TRBJ1-3): GAGVSQSPSNKVTEKGKDVELRCDPISGHTALYWYRQSLGQGLEFLIYFQGNSAPDKSGLPSDRFSAERTGGSVSTLTIQRTQQEDSAVYLCASSPVVGNTIYFGEGSWLTVV.

The chain joins TRBV5-1 to TRBJ2-1; a weak D match, TRBD1 (5 bases). The germline CDR1 and CDR2 sequences are SGHRS and YFSETQ. V dropped 0 bases and J dropped 6 bases, with 10 bases sitting between them. This CDR3 comprises 14 residues. CDR3 sequence (DNA): TGCGCCAGCAGCTTGGTACCTGACAGCAATGAGCAGTTCTTC. Translation: CASSLVPDSNEQFF.

Here the CDR3 DNA reads TGTGCCAGCAGCCGGGACCGGGACAGGGGAAACATTCAGTACTTC. Its translation: CASSRDRDRGNIQYF. The chain uses TRBV14 and TRBJ2-4, with 10 bases aligning to TRBD1. J lost 6 bases, V lost 4 bases, and 6 bases had no gene match. The CDR3 sequence is 15 residues long. Germline CDR1 and CDR2: SGHDN and FVKESK.

The chain joins TRBV18 to TRBJ2-7; 11 nucleotides match TRBD2. Germline values: CDR1 KGHSH, CDR2 LQKENI. J gave up 5 bases and V 3 bases, and 9 bases lay outside the gene matches. The CDR3 spans 16 residues. The CDR3 coding sequence is TGTGCCAGCTCACCCTTATTAGCGGGAGGGCTACACGAGCAGTACTTC. Translating gives CASSPLLAGGLHEQYF.